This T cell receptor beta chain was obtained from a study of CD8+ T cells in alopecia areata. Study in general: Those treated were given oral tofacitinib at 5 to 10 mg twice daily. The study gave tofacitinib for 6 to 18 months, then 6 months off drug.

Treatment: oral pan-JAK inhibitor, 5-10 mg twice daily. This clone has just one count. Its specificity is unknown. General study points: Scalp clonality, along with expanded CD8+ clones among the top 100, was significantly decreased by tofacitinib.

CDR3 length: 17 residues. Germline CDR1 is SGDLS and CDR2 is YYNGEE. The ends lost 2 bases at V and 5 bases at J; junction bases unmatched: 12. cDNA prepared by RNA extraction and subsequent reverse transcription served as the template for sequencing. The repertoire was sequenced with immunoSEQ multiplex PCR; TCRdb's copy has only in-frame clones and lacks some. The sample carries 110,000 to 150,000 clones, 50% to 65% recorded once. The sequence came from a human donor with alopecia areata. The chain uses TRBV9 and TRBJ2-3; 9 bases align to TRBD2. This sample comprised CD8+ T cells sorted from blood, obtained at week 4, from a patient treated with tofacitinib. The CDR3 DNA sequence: TGTGCCAGCAGCGTTCCCTTCAGCGGGGGGATCAAAGATACGCAGTATTTT. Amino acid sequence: CASSVPFSGGIKDTQYF.